This T cell receptor beta chain derives from a study of T-cell reconstitution after alpha-beta-depleted transplantation in children. This clonotype turned up a few times. A library of TCRbeta sequences, prepared with unique molecular identifiers, was generated. A single record per CDR3 protein comes from TCRdb applying MiXCR to the PCR reads. The profile shows 300,000 to 400,000 distinct CDR3 sequences, about an eighth of them singletons. Germline CDR1 reads SNHLY; CDR2 reads FYNNEI. Trimming shortened V by 6 bases and J by 4 bases, and 11 bases separated the two germline ends. The CDR3 is made up of 13 amino acids.

Sequenced material: PBMCs, taken from the stem cell graft. The clonotype originates from a human donor who donated a stem cell graft to a child with Fanconi anemia. The chain couples TRBV2 to TRBJ2-3; maybe TRBD2 (6 bases). CDR3 bases: TGTGCCAGCAGGGCCGGGACTCCAGATACGCAGTATTTT. Translation gives CASRAGTPDTQYF.